These T cell receptor beta chains were read from a single sample in a study of OX40 agonist ivuxolimab in advanced cancers. Sequencing used immunoSEQ multiplex PCR; TCRdb keeps in-frame clones, though not all of them. The repertoire holds roughly 99,000 clones, with approximately 89% as singletons. The sequences come from CD4+ or CD8+ T cells sorted from blood, collected in a trial of the OX40 agonist ivuxolimab. These TCRs come from an adult with an advanced solid tumor such as melanoma, head and neck, liver or kidney cancer. The CDR3 runs from the conserved cysteine through the conserved F or W. The D gene is left open where the match is weak. Size is stated for part of the rows, as once, few or many counts, or as a class when the clone is expanded.

abundance,d_gene,j_gene,v_gene,CDR3aa,CDR3nt
-,-,TRBJ2-3,TRBV6-6,CASSPTTDTDTQYF,TGTGCCAGCAGCCCAACGACAGACACAGATACGCAGTATTTT
-,TRBD1,TRBJ2-7,TRBV5-4,CASSRRQGIPYEQYF,TGTGCCAGCAGCCGGAGACAGGGTATCCCCTACGAGCAGTACTTC
-,-,TRBJ2-7,TRBV19,CASSLGREQYF,TGTGCCAGCTCCCTCGGGCGGGAGCAGTACTTC
-,TRBD1,TRBJ2-3,TRBV10-1,CASSDPTGTGNTDTQYF,TGCGCCAGCAGTGATCCCACCGGGACAGGGAACACAGATACGCAGTATTTT
once,-,TRBJ2-2,TRBV7-3,CASSVQAGGGTGELFF,TGTGCCAGCAGCGTACAGGCGGGCGGAGGTACCGGGGAGCTGTTTTTT
-,TRBD2,TRBJ2-3,TRBV4-3,CASSQDRREGGDTQYF,TGCGCCAGCAGCCAAGATCGGCGGGAGGGTGGAGATACGCAGTATTTT
-,TRBD2,TRBJ2-3,TRBV15,CATSRDWSSGGDTQYF,TGTGCCACCAGCAGAGATTGGAGTAGCGGGGGAGATACGCAGTATTTT
-,-,TRBJ1-1,TRBV6-1,CASTDGGGGATAFF,TGTGCCAGCACCGATGGGGGTGGGGGGGCGACAGCTTTCTTT
-,TRBD2,TRBJ2-4,TRBV5-6,CASSFFVGAGLIAKNIQYF,TGTGCCAGCAGCTTTTTCGTGGGAGCGGGGCTTATCGCCAAAAACATTCAGTACTTC
-,-,TRBJ1-1,TRBV7-2,CASSLVGALMNTEAFF,TGTGCCAGCAGCTTAGTGGGGGCCCTTATGAACACTGAAGCTTTCTTT
once,-,TRBJ2-5,TRBV7-3,CASSLTPETQYF,TGTGCCAGCAGCTTAACGCCAGAGACCCAGTACTTC
-,-,TRBJ1-2,TRBV7-9,CASSLVGRGFDYGYTF,TGTGCCAGCAGCTTAGTCGGACGGGGATTCGACTATGGCTACACCTTC
-,TRBD1,TRBJ1-2,TRBV19,CASLPGQGFYGYTF,TGTGCCAGTCTCCCGGGACAGGGATTCTATGGCTACACCTTC
-,TRBD1,TRBJ1-6,TRBV19,CASSLEGQNNSPLHF,TGTGCCAGTAGTCTGGAGGGACAGAATAATTCACCCCTCCACTTT
once,-,TRBJ1-5,TRBV6-6,CASSSTGGLQPQHF,TGTGCCAGCAGTTCTACCGGGGGGCTTCAGCCCCAGCATTTT
-,TRBD2,TRBJ2-7,TRBV9,CASSVGTSGSSSYEQYF,TGTGCCAGCAGCGTAGGGACTAGCGGTTCCAGCTCCTACGAGCAGTACTTC
-,-,TRBJ2-5,TRBV9,CASSVGPAGLQETQYF,TGTGCCAGCAGCGTAGGGCCGGCGGGACTGCAGGAGACCCAGTACTTC
once,-,TRBJ1-1,TRBV5-4,CASSLGPRDTEAFF,TGTGCCAGCAGCTTGGGACCAAGGGACACTGAAGCTTTCTTT
-,-,TRBJ1-2,TRBV5-1,CASSPYRPEGFPSGYTF,TGCGCCAGCAGCCCCTACCGCCCCGAGGGGTTCCCGTCTGGCTACACCTTC
-,-,TRBJ1-5,TRBV28,CASSLWIQGQPQHF,TGTGCCAGCAGTTTATGGATACAGGGTCAGCCCCAGCATTTT
once,TRBD2,TRBJ2-1,TRBV6-4,CASSGGSGSPDEQFF,TGTGCCAGCAGTGGAGGTAGCGGGAGTCCCGATGAGCAGTTCTTC
-,-,TRBJ1-1,TRBV16,CASSRRNTEAFF,TGTGCCAGCAGCCGTAGAAACACTGAAGCTTTCTTT
-,TRBD1,TRBJ1-3,TRBV2,CASSVQGIRNGNTIYF,TGTGCCAGCAGTGTACAGGGGATCCGGAACGGAAACACCATATATTTT
once,TRBD1,TRBJ1-2,TRBV11-3,CASSWGGGTGVDYGYTF,TGTGCCAGCAGCTGGGGAGGAGGGACAGGGGTTGACTATGGCTACACCTTC
-,TRBD1,TRBJ1-2,TRBV9,CASSNQDRGGDYGYTF,TGTGCCAGCAGCAACCAGGACAGGGGGGGAGACTATGGCTACACCTTC
-,TRBD1,TRBJ1-1,TRBV25-1,CASGGTGGTEAFF,TGTGCCAGCGGGGGGACAGGGGGAACTGAAGCTTTCTTT
-,TRBD1,TRBJ2-7,TRBV7-2,CASSPGQGYEQYF,TGTGCCAGCAGCCCGGGACAGGGGTACGAGCAGTACTTC